Presented here are 5 T cell receptor beta chains from one specimen sequenced in a study of Graves' ophthalmopathy and Graves' hyperthyroidism. Amplified material comprised TCR beta CDR3 regions derived from RNA transcripts. First-round RT-PCR employed HTBI primers, with a second-round multiplex PCR after it. One entry per CDR3 protein results from TCRdb running MiXCR on the multiplex PCR reads. The table has about 740,000 distinct CDR3 sequences, 40% seen once. Sequenced input: peripheral blood. The origin of the receptors is an adult man with Graves' ophthalmopathy.

J is TRBJ1-2 and V is TRBV29-1; D call uncertain. Germline V lookup: CDR1 SQVTM, CDR2 ANQGSEA. The length of the CDR3 is 12 residues. Trimming removed 4 bases at V and 4 bases at J, with 10 bases between. The CDR3 spells CSVGRVLYGYTF. CDR3 DNA sequence: TGCAGCGTTGGTCGCGTGCTCTATGGCTACACCTTC.

This clonotype was observed a handful of times. The rearrangement uses TRBV7-9 and TRBJ2-7; 7 bases agree with TRBD2. The V gene end was trimmed by 3 bases and the J gene end by 6 bases; junction bases not matched to a gene: 11. The CDR3 extends over 15 amino acids. Germline V gene sequence: CDR1 SEHNR, CDR2 FQNEAQ (reference sequence). DNA of the CDR3: TGTGCCAGCAGCTTGGAGCGGGACCCCTCTGGCGAGCAGTACTTC. Its translation is CASSLERDPSGEQYF. Full variable domain (rest looked up from reference TRBV7-9 and TRBJ2-7): DTGVSQNPRHKITKRGQNVTFRCDPISEHNRLYWYRQTLGQGPEFLTYFQNEAQLEKSRLLSDRFSAERPKGSFSTLEIQRTEQGDSAMYLCASSLERDPSGEQYFGPGTRLTVT.

This chain connects TRBV2 to TRBJ1-5; a possible D gene is TRBD1 (5 bases). The CDR3 covers 14 residues. The V and J ends lost 5 bases and 3 bases respectively, with 11 bases between them. Germline values: CDR1 SNHLY, CDR2 FYNNEI. Written as DNA, the CDR3 is TGTGCCAGCAGTTGGGGGGAGTTCAATCAGCCCCAGCATTTT. Its translation is CASSWGEFNQPQHF. The full variable domain, in which reference TRBV2 and TRBJ1-5 provide the parts outside the CDR3, is EPEVTQTPSHQVTQMGQEVILRCVPISNHLYFYWYRQILGQKVEFLVSFYNNEISEKSEIFDDQFSVERPDGSNFTLKIRSTKLEDSAMYFCASSWGEFNQPQHFGDGTRLSIL.

This clonotype was seen at least ten times. This chain links TRBV28 with TRBJ1-2, with D possibly matching TRBD1 (5 bases). CDR3 length: 13 amino acids. Per germline, CDR1 MDHEN and CDR2 SYDVKM. The V end was cut by 1 base, the J end by 8 bases, with 11 bases between. The CDR3 loop reads CASSLSQGIGYTF. The DNA of the CDR3 is TGTGCCAGCAGTTTATCGCAGGGTATCGGCTACACCTTC.

In its sample, this clonotype was seen many times. The chain combines TRBV7-2 with TRBJ1-1; possible D gene TRBD1, 5 bases. This CDR3 is 15 amino acids long. V lost 6 bases and J lost 5, with 19 bases in between. Germline CDR1 SGHTA, CDR2 FQGNSA. The CDR3 loop is CASSRTGSTRTEAFF. CDR3 nucleotides: TGTGCCAGCAGTCGAACAGGAAGCACGAGGACTGAAGCTTTCTTT.